This entry is about one T cell receptor beta chain. Authors' processing steps: Amplification of reference gene primers was used by the study to estimate nucleated cell counts. Data came from immunoSEQ multiplex PCR; TCRdb stores just in-frame clones and leaves some out. Clone size and V and J calls were adopted from that table, with D and trimming inferred from the DNA. Of 120,000 to 150,000 clones in the sample, approximately 80% are singletons; the top ten hold 5%. These data come from a study of blood T cell repertoires in COVID-19. Trimming took 7 bases from V and 4 from J; bases not matched to a gene: 19. Germline CDR1 MNHEY, CDR2 SMNVEV (reference sequence). CDR3 length equals 18 residues.

The chain employs TRBV27 and TRBJ2-7, with 10 nucleotides matching TRBD2. Material: peripheral blood. The sequence came from a woman between 45 and 60 years old with acute or convalescent COVID-19. The CDR3 bases are TGTGCCAGCACCCAAGGGTATAGCGGGGGGTTTGGTTTGTACGAGCAGTACTTC. This codes for CASTQGYSGGFGLYEQYF.